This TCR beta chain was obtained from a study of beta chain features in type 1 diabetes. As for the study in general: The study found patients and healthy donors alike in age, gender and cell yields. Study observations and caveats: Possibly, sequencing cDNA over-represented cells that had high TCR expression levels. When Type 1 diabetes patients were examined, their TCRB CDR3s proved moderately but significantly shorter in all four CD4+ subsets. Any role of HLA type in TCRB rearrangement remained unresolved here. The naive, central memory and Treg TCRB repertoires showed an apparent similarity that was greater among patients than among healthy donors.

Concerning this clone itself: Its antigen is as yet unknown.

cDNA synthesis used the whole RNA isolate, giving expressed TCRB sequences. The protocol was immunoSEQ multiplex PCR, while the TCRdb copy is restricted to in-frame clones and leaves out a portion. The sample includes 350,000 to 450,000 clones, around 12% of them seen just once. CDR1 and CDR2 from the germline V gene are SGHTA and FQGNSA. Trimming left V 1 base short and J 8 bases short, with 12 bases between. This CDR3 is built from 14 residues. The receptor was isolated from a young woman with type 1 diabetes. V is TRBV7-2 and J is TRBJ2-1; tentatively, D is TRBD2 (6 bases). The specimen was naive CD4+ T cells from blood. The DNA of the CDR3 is TGTGCCAGCAGCTTAGGTCAGGGAGGCGATGAGCAGTTCTTC. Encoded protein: CASSLGQGGDEQFF.